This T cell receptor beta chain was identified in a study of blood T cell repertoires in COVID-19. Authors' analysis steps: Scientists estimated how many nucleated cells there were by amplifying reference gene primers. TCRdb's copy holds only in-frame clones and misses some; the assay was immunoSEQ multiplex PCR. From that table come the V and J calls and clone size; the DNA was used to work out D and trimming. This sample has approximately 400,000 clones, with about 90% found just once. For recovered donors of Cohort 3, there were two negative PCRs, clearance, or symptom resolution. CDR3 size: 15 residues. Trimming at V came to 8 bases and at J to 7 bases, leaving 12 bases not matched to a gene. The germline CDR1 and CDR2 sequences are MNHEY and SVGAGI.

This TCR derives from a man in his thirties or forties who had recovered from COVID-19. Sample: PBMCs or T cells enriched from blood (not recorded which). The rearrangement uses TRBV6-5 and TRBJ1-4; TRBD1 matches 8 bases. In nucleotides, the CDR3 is TGTGCCAGCGGACTCGACAGGGGCGCGAGTGAAAAACTGTTTTTT. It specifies CASGLDRGASEKLFF.